This T cell receptor (beta chain) was documented in a study of T cell responses to AZD1222 COVID-19 vaccine. Study details: Second-dose groups at about 4 or about 12 weeks were pooled.

Worth noting for this clone: The antigen is undetermined.

Whole-study results and caveats: Following two doses of AZD1222, Spike-specific TCR breadth and depth rose. Regions 160-218 and 743-854 held dominance among vaccine-associated CD4 TCRs, which spanned spike. No day 14 peak samples; only post-peak repertoires were characterized.

Trimming took off 6 bases at V and 0 bases at J, with 9 bases between the two ends. The CDR3 contains 14 residues. From germline, CDR1 is MNHEY and CDR2 SVGAGI. Sequenced by immunoSEQ multiplex PCR; TCRdb stores in-frame clones only, minus some. The sample contains some 95,000 clones, 80% to 90% of which appear only once. The material sequenced was peripheral blood, taken on day 0 of AZD1222 vaccination. This TCR derives from an adult in good health. The chain couples TRBV6-5 to TRBJ1-5; maybe TRBD1 (6 bases). CDR3 sequence: CASRQGYSNQPQHF. The CDR3 DNA is TGTGCCAGCAGACAGGGCTATAGCAATCAGCCCCAGCATTTT.